This record concerns one TCR beta chain sequence. What it recognizes is unknown. A second PCR of roughly 7 to 11 cycles used a sample-barcoded 5' primer and a J-beta primer mix. TCRdb re-called the 5' RACE reads with MiXCR, one entry per CDR3 protein. Among about 780,000 distinct CDR3 sequences listed, around 45% were seen once. The data belong to a study of blood T cells in healthy people across ages. Overall study findings and caveats: Naive and antigen-experienced cells could not be conclusively compared, given unsorted PBMCs. The study found TCR beta diversity correlated strongly with naive T cell percentage.

Germline V gene sequence: CDR1 SEHNR, CDR2 FQNEAQ (reference sequence). CDR3 length equals 13 residues. The sample providers were healthy Caucasian people from Russia, aged about 6 to 90. Isolating PBMCs gave at least 7 million of these cells per sample. Sequenced sample: blood. This TCR came from an elderly man in good health. The chain recombines TRBV7-9 with TRBJ2-4; D remains ambiguous. The assigned J gene may be wrong: the sequence end matches TRBJ2-7 better. CDR3 nucleotide sequence: TGTGCCAGCAGCCAAATGGGATCCTACGAGCAGTACTTC. Protein: CASSQMGSYEQYF.